The 30 T cell receptor beta chains in this list originate from one sample, sequenced in a study of patients and donors after allogeneic stem cell transplantation. TCRdb reprocessed the RT-PCR reads with MiXCR, giving one entry per CDR3 protein. This table holds about a million distinct CDR3 sequences, approximately 19% found once. The specimen was blood, either unsorted or a sorted T cell fraction (not recorded which). These receptors all come from a human donor who was either an allogeneic HSCT recipient or a stem cell or donor lymphocyte infusion donor (not recorded which). It is not recorded whose cells these are; they may come from a transplant donor.

The chain combines TRBV7-8 with TRBJ2-3, with D hard to call. Germline CDR1 is SGHVS and CDR2 is FQNEAQ. With 4 bases removed from V and 2 bases from J, the gap between germline ends came to 10 bases. The CDR3 totals 14 residues. CDR3 coding DNA: TGTGCCAGCAGCTCCTCGGCGGTCACAGATACGCAGTATTTT. Its translation: CASSSSAVTDTQYF.

The table lists this clonotype with a few counts. The gene calls are TRBV20-1 and TRBJ2-1; no reliable D call. Looked up from germline, CDR1 is DFQATT and CDR2 is SNEGSKA (reference sequence). V dropped 0 bases and J dropped 6 bases, with 15 bases sitting between them. The CDR3 sequence is 15 residues long. The CDR3 DNA follows: TGCAGTGCTAGAGATCGGAGAAAGGCTGTCAATGAGCAGTTCTTC. Translating it yields CSARDRRKAVNEQFF.

Many counts were recorded for this clonotype. The CDR3 DNA reads as TGCAGCGTTGCGGGACAGGGAAATGGCTACACCTTC. Its translation is CSVAGQGNGYTF. The chain uses TRBV29-1 and TRBJ1-2, with 9 nucleotides matching TRBD1. J was trimmed by 6 bases and V by 4 bases; bases with no gene match: 3. Germline CDR1 SQVTM, CDR2 ANQGSEA. The CDR3 has 12 amino acids.

This chain connects TRBV20-1 to TRBJ2-2; 8 bases are a match to TRBD2. The CDR3 spans 19 residues. The V and J ends lost 0 bases and 1 base, in that order; junction bases with no gene match: 13. In germline, CDR1 is DFQATT, CDR2 SNEGSKA (reference sequence). CDR3 protein: CSARERYRGTSGNTGELFF. The CDR3 DNA reads TGCAGTGCTAGAGAACGGTATCGGGGAACTAGCGGGAACACCGGGGAGCTGTTTTTT.

The CDR3 protein is CASSRGGQGGLQPQHF. The DNA for the CDR3 is TGTGCCAGCAGTCGGGGGGGACAGGGAGGTCTTCAGCCCCAGCATTTT. V gene TRBV27 combines with J gene TRBJ1-5; 9 bases align to TRBD1. This CDR3 is built from 16 residues. After removal of 5 bases from V and 6 bases from J, the junction contained 11 bases not matched to a gene. Germline values: CDR1 MNHEY, CDR2 SMNVEV (reference sequence).

This clonotype has just one count. This sequence joins TRBV3-1 and TRBJ1-2; D is undetermined. Germline V lookup: CDR1 LGHDT, CDR2 YNNKEL (reference sequence). The CDR3 contains 16 residues. Trimming stripped 4 bases from V and 1 base from J, with 16 bases between. CDR3: CASSPRPTVNNYGYTF. The CDR3, as DNA: TGTGCCAGCAGCCCACGCCCGACCGTTAATAACTATGGCTACACCTTC.

This chain joins TRBV5-1 and TRBJ2-1; D uncertain. This CDR3 spans 15 amino acids. V lost 3 bases to trimming and J lost 2 bases, with 12 bases between them. The germline V gene has CDR1 SGHRS and CDR2 YFSETQ. DNA of the CDR3: TGCGCCAGCAGCTCGTCCCCGTCACCCTACAATGAGCAGTTCTTC. Translated, it gives CASSSSPSPYNEQFF.

V is TRBV5-1 and J is TRBJ2-5; TRBD1 agrees at 11 bases. Germline V CDR1 and CDR2: SGHRS, YFSETQ. The CDR3 spans 15 residues. V was pared by 4 bases and J by 0 bases, with 2 bases of the junction left unmatched. CDR3 nucleotide sequence: TGCGCCAGCAGCAGGGACAGGGGGGACCAAGAGACCCAGTACTTC. Protein sequence: CASSRDRGDQETQYF.

The chain employs TRBV6-1 and TRBJ1-2; 10 bases match TRBD1. The CDR3 contains 15 residues. Trimming removed 6 bases from V and 8 bases from J; junction bases left unmatched: 12. Germline lookup yields CDR1 MNHNS and CDR2 SASEGT. The CDR3 sequence: CASRLTGGSIDGYTF. The CDR3 DNA reads TGTGCCAGCAGATTGACAGGGGGCTCGATCGACGGCTACACCTTC.

This clonotype was seen more than once but under ten times. This chain connects TRBV5-5 to TRBJ2-2; D perhaps matches TRBD1 (5 bases). The CDR3 is 17 amino acids. The V end was cut by 4 bases, the J end by 1 base, with 17 bases between. The germline V gene encodes CDR1 SGHKS and CDR2 YYEKEE (reference sequence). The CDR3 here is CASSRSSPGQNTGELFF. The CDR3 bases are TGTGCCAGCAGCCGTAGTTCCCCAGGACAGAACACCGGGGAGCTGTTTTTT.

The V and J genes are TRBV9 and TRBJ2-3; D unresolved. The CDR3 is 13 residues long. Germline values: CDR1 SGDLS, CDR2 YYNGEE. V lost 2 bases, J lost 4 bases, and 8 bases lay in between. CDR3 coding DNA: TGTGCCAGCAGCGTTTGGGGTCCAGATACGCAGTATTTT. It yields the protein CASSVWGPDTQYF.

The chain has TRBV5-1 and TRBJ2-5; possible D gene TRBD2, 6 bases. CDR3 length: 14 amino acids. Germline CDR1 reads SGHRS; CDR2 reads YFSETQ. The V end was cut by 4 bases, the J end by 5 bases, with 15 bases between. CDR3 loop: CASSVGWRDETQYF. The CDR3 nucleotides are TGCGCCAGCAGCGTGGGATGGAGGGATGAGACCCAGTACTTC.

A single count supports this clonotype. The chain recombines TRBV5-4 with TRBJ1-2, with TRBD1 matching over 7 bases. After removal of 2 bases from V and 8 bases from J, the junction contained 12 bases not matched to a gene. The CDR3 has 15 amino acids. The germline V gene encodes CDR1 SGHNT and CDR2 YYREEE (reference sequence). The CDR3 bases are TGTGCCAGCAGCTTTAGCGGAAAGGGGGCGCGGGGCTACACCTTC. Translation gives CASSFSGKGARGYTF.

The sample holds a few counts of this clonotype. CDR3 nucleotide sequence: TGCGCCAGCAGCCCAAAGAGCACAGATACGCAGTATTTT. Translated, it gives CASSPKSTDTQYF. This rearrangement joins TRBV5-1 to TRBJ2-3; D not resolved. V lost 4 bases, J lost 0 bases, and 6 bases lay in between. CDR1 is SGHRS and CDR2 is YFSETQ in the germline V gene. CDR3 length: 13 residues.

The chain links TRBV5-1 to TRBJ2-2; D call uncertain. The V end was cut by 3 bases, the J end by 4 bases, with 13 bases between. This CDR3 is 15 amino acids long. The germline V gene has CDR1 SGHRS and CDR2 YFSETQ. The CDR3 DNA reads as TGCGCCAGCAGCTGGAGCAAGCCAGCCACCGGGGAGCTGTTTTTT. It is translated as CASSWSKPATGELFF.

The chain joins TRBV12-3 or TRBV12-4 to TRBJ2-7; TRBD2 matches at 8 bases. V gave up 3 bases and J gave up 9 bases; unmatched junction bases: 13. This CDR3 is built from 15 residues. CDR3: CASSFKAGAKLVQYF. The CDR3 nucleotides read TGTGCCAGCAGTTTTAAAGCGGGGGCTAAGTTGGTGCAGTACTTC.

The chain couples TRBV4-2 to TRBJ1-1; no clear D. Deletions cut 4 bases from V and 6 bases from J, with 12 bases between. Germline assignment: CDR1 LGHNA and CDR2 YNFKEQ. The CDR3 loop spans 13 amino acids. CDR3 in DNA: TGTGCCAGCAGCCTCAAGGGAGTGTCTGAAGCTTTCTTT. Translated: CASSLKGVSEAFF.

This clonotype was counted at least ten times. The chain is built from TRBV9 and TRBJ2-7, with TRBD2 as a possible D gene (7 bases). CDR1 and CDR2 (germline): SGDLS, YYNGEE. CDR3 size: 15 residues. Trimming removed 3 bases from V and 4 bases from J, with 17 bases in between. The CDR3 sequence: CASSADPGGHYEQYF. In DNA, the CDR3 is TGTGCCAGCAGCGCGGATCCCGGGGGGCATTACGAGCAGTACTTC. The entire variable domain, with the rest obtained from reference TRBV9 and TRBJ2-7, is as follows: DSGVTQTPKHLITATGQRVTLRCSPRSGDLSVYWYQQSLDQGLQFLIQYYNGEERAKGNILERFSAQQFPDLHSELNLSSLELGDSALYFCASSADPGGHYEQYFGPGTRLTVT.

This clonotype was seen a few times. This rearrangement joins TRBV6-1 to TRBJ2-3, with D possibly TRBD1 on 6 matching bases. The CDR3 runs 12 residues. Trimming left V 7 bases short and J 2 bases short, with 7 bases between. In germline, CDR1 is MNHNS, CDR2 SASEGT. The chain's CDR3 is CASNRVTDTQYF. CDR3 sequence (DNA): TGTGCCAGCAACAGGGTCACAGATACGCAGTATTTT.

The V call is TRBV24-1, the J call TRBJ2-1; D remains ambiguous. The germline V and J ends were trimmed by 4 bases and 8 bases, with 8 bases remaining between them. Germline lookup yields CDR1 KGHDR and CDR2 SFDVKD. The CDR3 is 12 residues long. The CDR3 loop reads CATSDEVYEQFF. The CDR3 DNA sequence: TGTGCCACCAGTGACGAGGTCTATGAGCAGTTCTTC.

The chain has TRBV5-1 and TRBJ2-5; D unclear. The CDR3 is 16 amino acids. V was cut by 2 bases and J by 1 base, with 15 bases left in between. Looked up from germline, CDR1 is SGHRS and CDR2 is YFSETQ. CDR3 region: CASSLGPGFGQETQYF. CDR3 sequence (DNA): TGCGCCAGCAGCTTAGGCCCCGGTTTTGGCCAAGAGACCCAGTACTTC.

In this sample, this clonotype turned up a few times. The chain has TRBV18 and TRBJ1-5; perhaps TRBD1 as D (6 bases). V was cut by 2 bases and J by 0 bases, with 11 bases left in between. This CDR3 contains 16 residues. Germline lookup yields CDR1 KGHSH and CDR2 LQKENI. CDR3 sequence reads: CASSPGQYDSNQPQHF. The DNA of the CDR3 is TGTGCCAGCTCACCAGGACAGTACGATAGCAATCAGCCCCAGCATTTT.

In its sample, this clonotype was seen a few times. This chain links TRBV9 with TRBJ1-6; no firm D call. The CDR3 has 17 residues. V was clipped by 6 bases and J by 6 bases, with 22 bases between them. CDR1 is SGDLS and CDR2 is YYNGEE in the germline V gene. For the CDR3, the DNA is TGTGCCAGCACCTCGGGCGCCGCTAAAGGGCTTAATTCACCCCTCCACTTT. Protein sequence: CASTSGAAKGLNSPLHF.

This clonotype has at least ten counts. This chain's CDR3 is CASSLAGRLYEQYF. CDR3 sequence (DNA): TGTGCCAGCAGTTTAGCAGGGAGGCTGTACGAGCAGTACTTC. The V and J genes are TRBV12-3 or TRBV12-4 and TRBJ2-7; possibly TRBD2 for D (6 bases). Trimming took off 0 bases at V and 4 bases at J, with 10 bases between the two ends. CDR3 length equals 14 residues.

This clonotype came up a few times. This sequence joins TRBV20-1 and TRBJ2-1; no firm D call. CDR3 length: 15 residues. V gave up 1 base and J gave up 0 bases, with 10 bases separating them. Germline values: CDR1 DFQATT, CDR2 SNEGSKA (reference sequence). In DNA, the CDR3 is TGCAGTGCTAGAGTACCGAGCGTCTCCTACAATGAGCAGTTCTTC. The encoded protein is CSARVPSVSYNEQFF.

This chain uses TRBV4-2 with TRBJ2-1; D not certain. In germline, CDR1 is LGHNA, CDR2 YNFKEQ. The CDR3 consists of 17 residues. V lost 0 bases and J lost 2, with 14 bases in between. The CDR3 sequence: CASSQDSKGPPYNEQFF. For the CDR3, the DNA is TGTGCCAGCAGCCAAGATTCAAAAGGGCCCCCCTACAATGAGCAGTTCTTC.

A few counts support this clonotype. This chain uses TRBV3-1 with TRBJ2-1, with D perhaps TRBD1 or TRBD2 (6 bases each). Germline V gives CDR1 LGHDT, CDR2 YNNKEL (reference sequence). Trimming took off 0 bases at V and 7 bases at J, with 16 bases between the two ends. There are 16 residues in the CDR3. The CDR3 is CASSQDLWGARNEQFF. The CDR3 nucleotides are TGTGCCAGCAGCCAAGATCTGTGGGGGGCGCGAAATGAGCAGTTCTTC.

This clonotype came up a few times. The rearrangement links TRBV29-1 to TRBJ2-3; D unresolved. CDR1 is SQVTM, CDR2 ANQGSEA, per germline. The CDR3 contains 14 residues. V was clipped by 6 bases and J by 1 base, with 14 bases between them. CDR3 residues: CSVDDSIRTDTQYF. DNA of the CDR3: TGCAGCGTAGATGACTCGATTCGCACAGATACGCAGTATTTT.

The chain joins TRBV7-2 to TRBJ1-2; no definite D call. Germline V gene lookup returns CDR1 SGHTA and CDR2 FQGNSA. The CDR3 has 17 amino acids. The germline V and J ends were trimmed by 5 bases and 3 bases, with 22 bases remaining between them. CDR3 sequence: CASSPRRGLTDYYGYTF. The DNA for the CDR3 is TGTGCCAGCAGCCCCCGGCGTGGGCTCACAGATTACTATGGCTACACCTTC.

In its sample, this clonotype was seen a few times. The V and J genes are TRBV25-1 and TRBJ2-5, with D perhaps matching TRBD2 (7 bases). Deletions cut 6 bases from V and 2 bases from J, with 19 bases between. The CDR3 totals 16 residues. Germline V lookup: CDR1 MGHDK, CDR2 SYGVNS. CDR3 amino acids: CASSSRGGPIQETQYF. The CDR3 DNA follows: TGTGCCAGCAGCAGTAGGGGGGGCCCGATACAAGAGACCCAGTACTTC.